These 26 T cell receptor beta chains were all obtained from the same sample, sequenced in a study of T-cell reconstitution after alpha-beta-depleted transplantation in children. Unique molecular identifiers were incorporated into the prepared TCRbeta library. TCRdb re-analysed the PCR reads in MiXCR, keeping a single row per CDR3 protein. The data hold hundreds of thousands of distinct CDR3 sequences, with about an eighth observed a single time. This specimen was PBMCs, taken before TCRalphabeta/CD19-depleted stem cell transplant. The receptors stem from a girl between 2 and 10 years old with congenital amegakaryocytic thrombocytopenia, due to receive a stem cell transplant.

The chain recombines TRBV28 with TRBJ2-7; weak D call: TRBD1 (5 bases). The CDR3 loop spans 11 amino acids. Per the germline V gene, CDR1 is MDHEN and CDR2 is SYDVKM. The V gene lost 10 bases and the J gene lost 5 bases, with 12 bases spanning the gap. The CDR3 sequence: CATGHTHEQYF. The CDR3 DNA follows: TGTGCCACCGGACACACCCACGAGCAGTACTTC.

This clonotype was detected ten times or more. V gene TRBV7-7 combines with J gene TRBJ2-3; 13 bases are a match to TRBD2. V was clipped by 1 base and J by 7 bases; unmatched bases: 2. CDR1 SSHAT and CDR2 FNYEAQ come from the germline V gene (reference sequence). This CDR3 has 15 amino acids. The CDR3 loop reads CASSLGTSGSHTQYF. DNA of the CDR3: TGTGCCAGCAGCTTAGGGACTAGCGGGAGCCATACGCAGTATTTT.

The genes are TRBV3-1 and TRBJ2-1; tentatively, D is TRBD2 (5 bases). Between the trimmed V and J ends, which lost 11 bases and 1 base, there was a span of 27 bases. Looked up from germline, CDR1 is LGHDT and CDR2 is YNNKEL (reference sequence). The CDR3 runs 18 residues. CDR3 DNA sequence: TGTGCCTGCACCCAAGTTGCACTAGTGGCCCTATCCTACAATGAGCAGTTCTTC. Encoded protein: CACTQVALVALSYNEQFF.

Notes on this clonotype: At one boundary the junction diverges from the germline segment, which might be a read error. The chain joins TRBV20-1 to TRBJ1-1; 7 nucleotides align to TRBD1. The CDR3 has 12 residues. The germline gives CDR1 DFQATT, CDR2 SNEGSKA (reference sequence). CDR3 region: CSMRGGGTEVFF. DNA of the CDR3: TGCAGCATGAGGGGAGGGGGCACTGAAGTTTTCTTT.

The V gene is TRBV5-1, the J gene TRBJ2-2, with TRBD1 matching 11 bases. The germline gives CDR1 SGHRS, CDR2 YFSETQ. V lost 4 bases to trimming and J lost 4 bases; unmatched junction nucleotides: 6. CDR3 size: 16 residues. CDR3 sequence (DNA): TGCGCCAGCAGCCGGACAGGGGGCACGACCACCGGGGAGCTGTTTTTT. Translation gives CASSRTGGTTTGELFF.

The genes are TRBV6-2 or TRBV6-3 and TRBJ2-7; perhaps TRBD2 as D (5 bases). V was trimmed by 2 bases and J by 0 bases, leaving 8 bases between them. The V gene's germline CDR1 is MNHEY and CDR2 SVGEGT. The CDR3 length is 14 residues. The CDR3 region is CASSYREGSYEQYF. The CDR3 DNA sequence: TGTGCCAGCAGTTACCGGGAAGGCTCCTACGAGCAGTACTTC.

There are many counts of this clonotype. The chain uses TRBV29-1 and TRBJ2-7, with D possibly TRBD1 on 6 matching bases. CDR3 length: 13 residues. V was clipped by 0 bases and J by 3 bases, with 9 bases between them. Germline lookup yields CDR1 SQVTM and CDR2 ANQGSEA. The CDR3 region is CSVEDGTNYEQYF. For the CDR3, the DNA is TGCAGCGTTGAAGACGGGACAAACTACGAGCAGTACTTC.

In its sample, this clonotype was seen many times. V is TRBV20-1 and J is TRBJ2-1; 12 positions agree with TRBD2. Looked up from germline, CDR1 is DFQATT and CDR2 is SNEGSKA (reference sequence). Germline trimming cut 4 bases from V and 2 bases from J; bases unmatched to any gene: 12. This CDR3 is 18 amino acids long. The CDR3 is CSAIPLAGGPFTYNEQFF. The DNA of the CDR3 is TGCAGTGCTATCCCTCTAGCGGGAGGGCCTTTTACCTACAATGAGCAGTTCTTC.

In its sample, this clonotype was seen a few times. This sequence joins TRBV5-1 and TRBJ2-2, with 10 bases fitting TRBD2. Looked up from germline, CDR1 is SGHRS and CDR2 is YFSETQ. The J segment lost 7 bases and the V segment lost 6 bases, leaving 15 bases of the junction unmatched. The CDR3 contains 17 residues. The CDR3 region is CASTELSGRATIGELFF. In DNA, the CDR3 is TGCGCCAGCACCGAGTTAAGCGGGAGGGCAACCATCGGGGAGCTGTTTTTT.

This chain joins TRBV20-1 and TRBJ2-5; 9 bases agree with TRBD2. Germline V gene sequence: CDR1 DFQATT, CDR2 SNEGSKA (reference sequence). The CDR3 totals 15 residues. V lost 4 bases and J lost 3; bases outside the gene matches: 9. Written as DNA, the CDR3 is TGCAGTGCTAACGATCCGGGACTAGCTGAAGAGACCCAGTACTTC. Amino acid sequence: CSANDPGLAEETQYF.

At least ten counts were recorded for this clonotype. This chain uses TRBV12-5 with TRBJ2-7; tentatively, D is TRBD2 (6 bases). The CDR3 has 17 amino acids. Looked up from germline, CDR1 is LGHNT and CDR2 is FRNRAP. Trimming took off 0 bases at V and 3 bases at J, with 18 bases between the two ends. CDR3 DNA: TGTGCTAGTGGTTTGGTACTCGGGACTCGTGTGGACTACGAGCAGTACTTC. Translation: CASGLVLGTRVDYEQYF. Drawing the rest from reference TRBV12-5 and TRBJ2-7, the complete variable domain is DARVTQTPRHKVTEMGQEVTMRCQPILGHNTVFWYRQTMMQGLELLAYFRNRAPLDDSGMPKDRFSAEMPDATLATLKIQPSEPRDSAVYFCASGLVLGTRVDYEQYFGPGTRLTVT.

This clonotype was seen ten or more times. The chain is built from TRBV24-1 and TRBJ2-7; TRBD1 agrees at 9 bases. J gave up 2 bases and V 1 base, and 5 bases lay outside the gene matches. This CDR3 has 16 residues. The V gene's germline CDR1 is KGHDR and CDR2 SFDVKD. The CDR3 sequence is CATSDLDGTGTYEQYF. CDR3 nucleotides: TGTGCCACCAGTGATTTAGACGGGACAGGGACCTACGAGCAGTACTTC.

This clonotype was seen at least ten times. CDR3: CASSPDRVRNEQFF. CDR3 coding DNA: TGTGCCAGCAGCCCCGACAGGGTAAGAAATGAGCAGTTCTTC. The genes are TRBV3-1 and TRBJ2-1; 7 bases line up with TRBD1. The CDR3 spans 14 residues. Germline lookup yields CDR1 LGHDT and CDR2 YNNKEL (reference sequence). V dropped 4 bases and J dropped 7; count of bases not matched to a gene: 7.

This clonotype was picked up many times. This sequence joins TRBV29-1 and TRBJ2-1; TRBD2 agrees at 9 bases. The CDR3 is 13 amino acids. After removal of 5 bases from V and 8 bases from J, the junction contained 7 bases not matched to a gene. CDR1 and CDR2 (germline): SQVTM, ANQGSEA. The CDR3 DNA follows: TGCAGCGTTAACCTAGCGGGACTCTATGAGCAGTTCTTC. Its translation: CSVNLAGLYEQFF.

The gene calls are TRBV5-1 and TRBJ2-3; D tentatively reads TRBD1 or TRBD2 (5 bases each). Per the germline V gene, CDR1 is SGHRS and CDR2 is YFSETQ. V was pared by 1 base and J by 6 bases, with 12 bases between. The CDR3 totals 14 residues. CDR3: CASSLWGSGDTQYF. The CDR3, as DNA: TGCGCCAGCAGCTTGTGGGGGTCAGGGGATACGCAGTATTTT.

The chain joins TRBV20-1 to TRBJ2-1, with 10 bases aligning to TRBD2. J gave up 0 bases and V 3 bases, and 8 bases lay outside the gene matches. The CDR3 totals 17 residues. Germline V gene data show CDR1 as DFQATT and CDR2 as SNEGSKA (reference sequence). In DNA, the CDR3 is TGCAGTGCTAGGGGCTCTTCTAGCGGGGGCTCCTACAATGAGCAGTTCTTC. It is translated as CSARGSSSGGSYNEQFF.

The sample holds many counts of this clonotype. The genes are TRBV6-4 and TRBJ2-7; perhaps TRBD2 as D (5 bases). The V end was cut by 5 bases, the J end by 0 bases, with 26 bases between. Germline V CDR1 and CDR2: MRHNA, SNTAGT. The CDR3 sequence is 19 residues long. Written as DNA, the CDR3 is TGTGCCAGCAGTCCCCGCCCGCGGGTAATAGGTAGCAGCTCCTACGAGCAGTACTTC. It encodes CASSPRPRVIGSSSYEQYF.

A few counts support this clonotype. This chain connects TRBV7-6 to TRBJ2-3; possible D gene TRBD2, 6 bases. Deletions cut 2 bases from V and 2 bases from J, with 14 bases between. This CDR3 region has 16 residues. CDR1 SGHVS and CDR2 FNYEAQ come from the germline V gene. The CDR3 DNA follows: TGTGCCAGCAGCTTAATCGTCGGGAGCCTCACAGATACGCAGTATTTT. This codes for CASSLIVGSLTDTQYF.

The rearrangement joins TRBV7-9 to TRBJ2-2; D might be TRBD1 or TRBD2, each matching 5 bases. The CDR3 spans 14 residues. Germline V gene lookup returns CDR1 SEHNR and CDR2 FQNEAQ (reference sequence). V was clipped by 7 bases and J by 6 bases, with 15 bases between them. CDR3 residues: CASTTPGSSGELFF. CDR3 bases: TGTGCCAGCACCACTCCAGGGAGTTCCGGGGAGCTGTTTTTT.

This clonotype was observed at least ten times. The chain carries TRBV20-1 and TRBJ1-4; 9 bases map to TRBD1. Germline CDR1 reads DFQATT; CDR2 reads SNEGSKA (reference sequence). V shed 6 bases and J 11 bases; nucleotides not matched to a gene: 13. This CDR3 is 14 amino acids long. The CDR3 is CSATPDRGEEKLFF. The CDR3 nucleotides are TGCAGTGCCACCCCGGACAGGGGAGAGGAGAAACTGTTTTTT.

The table lists this clonotype with a few counts. The chain joins TRBV7-2 to TRBJ2-7, with 14 bases identical to TRBD2. The CDR3 sequence is 15 residues long. Trimming cost V 5 bases and J 3 bases; bases outside gene matches: 3. Per germline, CDR1 SGHTA and CDR2 FQGNSA. The CDR3 region has the DNA TGTGCCAGCAGCCCTGGACTAGCGGGAGGCTACGAGCAGTACTTC. This codes for CASSPGLAGGYEQYF.

This clonotype was counted ten times or more. The chain recombines TRBV29-1 with TRBJ1-1, with D possibly matching TRBD1 (6 bases). The CDR3 consists of 14 residues. The germline V gene encodes CDR1 SQVTM and CDR2 ANQGSEA. Between the trimmed V and J ends, which lost 4 bases and 3 bases, there was a span of 15 bases. The CDR3 nucleotides are TGCAGCGTTGTTCCTTGGGGGGCTTACACTGAAGCTTTCTTT. It specifies CSVVPWGAYTEAFF.

The sample holds many counts of this clonotype. The gene calls are TRBV20-1 and TRBJ1-2; no clear D. The V gene's germline CDR1 is DFQATT and CDR2 SNEGSKA (reference sequence). CDR3 length equals 11 residues. CDR3 protein: CSAYHALRYTF. DNA for the CDR3: TGCAGCGCCTACCACGCGCTACGCTACACCTTC.

V and J are TRBV13 and TRBJ2-5; TRBD1 agrees at 7 bases. V shed 3 bases, J shed 5 bases, and the junction held 12 bases outside the gene matches. The CDR3 covers 16 residues. Germline V gene sequence: CDR1 PRHDT, CDR2 FYEKMQ (reference sequence). CDR3 nucleotides: TGTGCCAGCAGCTTTTTTGGACAGGTCGTCCGGGAGACCCAGTACTTC. As protein: CASSFFGQVVRETQYF.

The chain recombines TRBV27 with TRBJ2-3; possibly TRBD1 for D (6 bases). Trimming took off 5 bases at V and 0 bases at J, with 21 bases between the two ends. Germline values: CDR1 MNHEY, CDR2 SMNVEV (reference sequence). The CDR3 contains 18 residues. The CDR3 spells CASSPYLGQIQSTDTQYF. The CDR3 bases are TGTGCCAGCAGTCCCTACCTCGGACAGATCCAAAGCACAGATACGCAGTATTTT.

This clonotype was seen many times. This CDR3 is CSASSGRSYEQYF. The CDR3 region has the DNA TGCAGTGCTAGTAGCGGGAGATCCTACGAGCAGTACTTC. The V call is TRBV20-1, the J call TRBJ2-7, with TRBD2 matching over 9 bases. This CDR3 spans 13 amino acids. Per the germline V gene, CDR1 is DFQATT and CDR2 is SNEGSKA (reference sequence). J was trimmed by 1 base and V by 3 bases; bases with no gene match: 1.